One sample yielded the 26 T cell receptor beta chains listed below, sequenced in a study of T cell changes during pregnancy in multiple sclerosis. Clones were read by immunoSEQ multiplex PCR, and TCRdb kept only the in-frame ones, dropping some. The data hold approximately 37,000 clones, with approximately 94% observed a single time. The sample in question was peripheral blood, obtained in the third trimester of pregnancy. These TCRs come from a female donor with multiple sclerosis, enrolled in a pregnancy study.

The chain links TRBV5-4 to TRBJ2-2; D perhaps matches TRBD2 (5 bases). Germline values: CDR1 SGHNT, CDR2 YYREEE (reference sequence). The CDR3 loop spans 15 amino acids. V was pared by 5 bases and J by 0 bases, with 11 bases between. CDR3 sequence reads: CASRAGRPNTGELFF. DNA for the CDR3: TGTGCCAGCAGGGCGGGTAGGCCGAACACCGGGGAGCTGTTTTTT.

This sequence joins TRBV6-6 and TRBJ2-3; D perhaps matches TRBD1 (6 bases). The CDR3 covers 15 residues. V was cut by 2 bases and J by 1 base, with 10 bases left in between. The V gene's germline CDR1 is MNHNY and CDR2 SVGAGI (reference sequence). DNA for the CDR3: TGTGCCAGCAGTTACGTACAGGGTGGCACAGATACGCAGTATTTT. Its translation is CASSYVQGGTDTQYF.

The sample holds a few counts of this clone. V and J are TRBV6-4 and TRBJ2-1; 8 positions agree with TRBD2. The CDR3 has 16 residues. V lost 0 bases, J lost 7 bases, and 8 bases stayed unmatched. Germline V lookup: CDR1 MRHNA, CDR2 SNTAGT. Written as DNA, the CDR3 is TGTGCCAGCAGTGACTCCCCCGGGGGGGCTGGAAATGAGCAGTTCTTC. Translating it yields CASSDSPGGAGNEQFF.

The gene calls are TRBV6-1 and TRBJ1-6; 10 bases agree with TRBD1. Looked up from germline, CDR1 is MNHNS and CDR2 is SASEGT. The V and J ends lost 6 bases and 8 bases, in that order; junction bases with no gene match: 4. CDR3 length: 14 residues. CDR3 amino acids: CASSQDRGDSPLHF. The CDR3 DNA follows: TGTGCCAGCAGCCAGGACAGGGGGGATTCACCCCTCCACTTT.

V usage is TRBV9 and J usage is TRBJ2-1; 9 bases line up with TRBD1. V gave up 3 bases and J gave up 10 bases; unmatched junction bases: 8. Germline V lookup: CDR1 SGDLS, CDR2 YYNGEE. This CDR3 has 14 amino acids. The CDR3 loop reads CASSAHLTGGEQFF. CDR3 nucleotides: TGTGCCAGCAGCGCCCATTTGACAGGGGGAGAGCAGTTCTTC.

The rearrangement links TRBV19 to TRBJ1-1; 9 bases align to TRBD1. The CDR3 has 13 residues. Germline trimming cut 4 bases from V and 8 bases from J; bases unmatched to any gene: 5. Germline values: CDR1 LNHDA, CDR2 SQIVND (reference sequence). The CDR3 here is CASSTRDREEAFF. The CDR3 bases are TGTGCCAGTAGTACCCGGGACAGGGAAGAAGCTTTCTTT.

The chain carries TRBV27 and TRBJ2-3, with TRBD2 matching over 8 bases. V gave up 6 bases and J gave up 4 bases; unmatched junction bases: 6. CDR3 length equals 14 residues. CDR1 is MNHEY, CDR2 SMNVEV, per germline (reference sequence). In DNA, the CDR3 is TGTGCCAGCAGGCCCCGGGGGGGGCCAGATACGCAGTATTTT. This codes for CASRPRGGPDTQYF.

CDR3 loop: CASSQGSSASGQETQYF. CDR3 nucleotides: TGTGCCAGCAGCCAAGGGTCCTCGGCTAGCGGACAAGAGACCCAGTACTTC. The chain is built from TRBV4-2 and TRBJ2-5, with TRBD2 matching 7 bases. Losses at the gene ends were 1 base for V and 2 bases for J; bases not matched to a gene: 10. Germline CDR1 and CDR2: LGHNA and YNFKEQ. This CDR3 contains 17 residues.

This clone is a singleton in its sample. This chain connects TRBV6-6 to TRBJ1-1; weak D call: TRBD1 (6 bases). V lost 5 bases and J 7 bases, leaving 14 bases between the germline ends. Germline CDR1 MNHNY, CDR2 SVGAGI (reference sequence). The CDR3 is 13 residues long. CDR3 coding DNA: TGTGCCAGCAGTCGACAGGTTGTGGGTGAAGCTTTCTTT. Its protein is CASSRQVVGEAFF.

This sequence joins TRBV7-7 and TRBJ2-1, with 8 bases fitting TRBD2. Germline-derived CDR1 and CDR2 are SSHAT and FNYEAQ (reference sequence). V lost 4 bases to trimming and J lost 10 bases; unmatched junction nucleotides: 18. The CDR3 loop spans 17 amino acids. As DNA, the CDR3 is TGTGCCAGCAGCTCCAATACGGGGCTAGCGGGTCTTAAGGAGCAGTTCTTC. Translating it yields CASSSNTGLAGLKEQFF.

The V and J genes are TRBV28 and TRBJ1-2; D is ambiguous. The CDR3 is 13 amino acids. From germline, CDR1 is MDHEN and CDR2 SYDVKM. V lost 2 bases, J lost 3 bases, and 7 bases lay in between. CDR3 coding DNA: TGTGCCAGCAGTTTAGGAACAGACTATGGCTACACCTTC. It translates to CASSLGTDYGYTF.

V usage is TRBV11-1 and J usage is TRBJ2-3, with 9 positions matching TRBD2. The CDR3 is made up of 14 amino acids. V dropped 5 bases and J dropped 5; count of bases not matched to a gene: 5. Germline V gene sequence: CDR1 SGHAT, CDR2 FQDESV (reference sequence). The CDR3 reads CASSPWTSEDTQYF. The CDR3, as DNA: TGTGCCAGCAGCCCTTGGACTAGCGAAGATACGCAGTATTTT.

The CDR3 sequence is CAWSTRAFQGNNDNSPLHF. The CDR3 DNA follows: TGTGCCTGGAGTACCAGAGCTTTTCAGGGTAATAACGATAATTCACCCCTCCACTTT. V and J are TRBV30 and TRBJ1-6; tentatively, D is TRBD1 (5 bases). Trimming left V 2 bases short and J 5 bases short, with 25 bases between. Germline lookup yields CDR1 GTSNPN and CDR2 SVGIG (reference sequence). The CDR3 covers 19 residues.

This clone was seen just once. The chain is built from TRBV28 and TRBJ2-1; D call uncertain. Trimming removed 7 bases at V and 0 bases at J, with 7 bases between. CDR1 MDHEN and CDR2 SYDVKM come from the germline V gene. The CDR3 totals 13 residues. The CDR3, as DNA: TGTGCCAGCATCCCGAGCTCCTACAATGAGCAGTTCTTC. Protein product: CASIPSSYNEQFF.

This clone was seen once. This chain joins TRBV4-3 and TRBJ2-5; 11 nucleotides line up with TRBD1. Germline V CDR1 and CDR2: LGHNA, YSLEER. The CDR3 covers 16 residues. V lost 4 bases and J lost 7; bases outside the gene matches: 11. The CDR3 nucleotides read TGCGCCAGCAGCCCCCGAGGGACAGGGGGTTTGGCGACCCAGTACTTC. Its translation: CASSPRGTGGLATQYF.

This rearrangement joins TRBV29-1 to TRBJ2-7, with D uncertain. Per the germline V gene, CDR1 is SQVTM and CDR2 is ANQGSEA. This CDR3 spans 11 amino acids. The ends were cut back, 4 bases at V and 1 base at J, with 5 bases in the middle. CDR3 loop: CSVVVSYEQYF. The CDR3 DNA reads as TGCAGCGTTGTCGTGTCCTACGAGCAGTACTTC.

This rearrangement joins TRBV28 to TRBJ1-6, with a possible D match to TRBD1 (5 bases). Per the germline V gene, CDR1 is MDHEN and CDR2 is SYDVKM. This CDR3 has 16 amino acids. Trimming removed 3 bases at V and 6 bases at J, with 15 bases between. The CDR3 bases are TGTGCCAGCAGTTTTCTCGACAGAGCGACTAATTCACCCCTCCACTTT. This sequence encodes CASSFLDRATNSPLHF. Supplemented by reference TRBV28 and TRBJ1-6, the full variable domain reads DVKVTQSSRYLVKRTGEKVFLECVQDMDHENMFWYRQDPGLGLRLIYFSYDVKMKEKGDIPEGYSVSREKKERFSLILESASTNQTSMYLCASSFLDRATNSPLHFGNGTRLTVT.

This chain joins TRBV5-6 and TRBJ2-3, with D tentatively TRBD2 (6 bases). The V end lost 2 bases, the J end lost 4 bases, and 14 bases lay between the germline ends. Germline CDR1 SGHDT, CDR2 YYEEEE. The CDR3 covers 15 residues. CDR3 protein: CASSFLAGSADTQYF. The CDR3 nucleotides read TGTGCCAGCAGCTTTTTGGCGGGGAGCGCAGATACGCAGTATTTT.

The rearrangement links TRBV7-3 to TRBJ2-1, with TRBD2 as a possible D gene (6 bases). The CDR3 is 14 residues long. The germline V and J ends were trimmed by 3 bases and 6 bases, with 12 bases remaining between them. Germline CDR1 reads SGHTA; CDR2 reads FQGTGA. In DNA form, the CDR3 reads TGTGCCAGCAGCTTGGAGGGGCGCATCAATGAGCAGTTCTTC. As protein: CASSLEGRINEQFF.

The CDR3 DNA sequence: TGCGCCAGCAGCTTTACACCCTACAATGAGCAGTTCTTC. The encoded protein is CASSFTPYNEQFF. The rearrangement links TRBV5-1 to TRBJ2-1; no clear D. Germline CDR1 SGHRS, CDR2 YFSETQ. The V gene lost 2 bases and the J gene lost 2 bases, with 5 bases spanning the gap. This CDR3 region has 13 residues. Looking up the rest from reference TRBV5-1 and TRBJ2-1 gives the full variable domain: KAGVTQTPRYLIKTRGQQVTLSCSPISGHRSVSWYQQTPGQGLQFLFEYFSETQRNKGNFPGRFSGRQFSNSRSEMNVSTLELGDSALYLCASSFTPYNEQFFGPGTRLTVL.

The chain carries TRBV27 and TRBJ2-7; 10 nucleotides align to TRBD1. After removal of 5 bases from V and 3 bases from J, the junction contained 1 base not matched to a gene. The CDR3 extends over 13 amino acids. Germline CDR1 reads MNHEY; CDR2 reads SMNVEV (reference sequence). Here the CDR3 reads CASSRTGGYEQYF. DNA for the CDR3: TGTGCCAGCAGTCGGACAGGGGGCTACGAGCAGTACTTC.

V gene TRBV10-3 combines with J gene TRBJ1-1, with 8 bases lining up with TRBD1. J lost 4 bases, V lost 2 bases, and 9 bases had no gene match. Per the germline V gene, CDR1 is ENHRY and CDR2 is SYGVKD. The CDR3 loop spans 16 amino acids. The CDR3 loop reads CAISEPRTGLGTEAFF. The CDR3 bases are TGTGCCATCAGTGAGCCCAGGACAGGGTTGGGCACTGAAGCTTTCTTT.

The chain employs TRBV2 and TRBJ2-7; D gene ambiguous. Germline-derived CDR1 and CDR2 are SNHLY and FYNNEI. Trimming shortened V by 0 bases and J by 6 bases, and 12 bases separated the two germline ends. The CDR3 spans 14 residues. The CDR3: CASSEADSRVEQYF. The CDR3 region has the DNA TGTGCCAGCAGTGAAGCCGATAGCCGGGTCGAGCAGTACTTC. The full variable domain, rest sourced from reference TRBV2 and TRBJ2-7, is EPEVTQTPSHQVTQMGQEVILRCVPISNHLYFYWYRQILGQKVEFLVSFYNNEISEKSEIFDDQFSVERPDGSNFTLKIRSTKLEDSAMYFCASSEADSRVEQYFGPGTRLTVT.

CDR3 sequence reads: CASRKIAGINEQYF. As DNA, the CDR3 is TGCGCCAGCAGGAAGATAGCGGGAATAAACGAGCAGTACTTC. The chain combines TRBV5-1 with TRBJ2-7, with 8 bases matching TRBD2. The V segment lost 5 bases and the J segment 5 bases; nucleotides outside the gene matches: 9. The CDR3 contains 14 residues. Germline-derived CDR1 and CDR2 are SGHRS and YFSETQ.

This clone was found once. V and J are TRBV11-2 and TRBJ2-5; 15 bases agree with TRBD2. The V segment lost 5 bases and the J segment 7 bases; nucleotides outside the gene matches: 11. Germline CDR1 and CDR2: SGHAT and FQNNGV. The CDR3 runs to 17 residues. CDR3 DNA: TGTGCCAGCAGCAAGGGACTAGCGGGGGGTCCAGGGAGGACCCAGTACTTC. Protein: CASSKGLAGGPGRTQYF. Full variable domain (rest looked up from reference TRBV11-2 and TRBJ2-5): EAGVAQSPRYKIIEKRQSVAFWCNPISGHATLYWYQQILGQGPKLLIQFQNNGVVDDSQLPKDRFSAERLKGVDSTLKIQPAKLEDSAVYLCASSKGLAGGPGRTQYFGPGTRLLVL.

The rearrangement links TRBV6-5 to TRBJ2-1; 12 bases are a match to TRBD2. Trimming at V came to 4 bases and at J to 4 bases, leaving 2 bases not matched to a gene. CDR3 length: 15 residues. Germline V gives CDR1 MNHEY, CDR2 SVGAGI. The CDR3 here is CASSSGTSGYNEQFF. In nucleotides, the CDR3 is TGTGCCAGCAGTTCCGGGACTAGCGGGTACAATGAGCAGTTCTTC.